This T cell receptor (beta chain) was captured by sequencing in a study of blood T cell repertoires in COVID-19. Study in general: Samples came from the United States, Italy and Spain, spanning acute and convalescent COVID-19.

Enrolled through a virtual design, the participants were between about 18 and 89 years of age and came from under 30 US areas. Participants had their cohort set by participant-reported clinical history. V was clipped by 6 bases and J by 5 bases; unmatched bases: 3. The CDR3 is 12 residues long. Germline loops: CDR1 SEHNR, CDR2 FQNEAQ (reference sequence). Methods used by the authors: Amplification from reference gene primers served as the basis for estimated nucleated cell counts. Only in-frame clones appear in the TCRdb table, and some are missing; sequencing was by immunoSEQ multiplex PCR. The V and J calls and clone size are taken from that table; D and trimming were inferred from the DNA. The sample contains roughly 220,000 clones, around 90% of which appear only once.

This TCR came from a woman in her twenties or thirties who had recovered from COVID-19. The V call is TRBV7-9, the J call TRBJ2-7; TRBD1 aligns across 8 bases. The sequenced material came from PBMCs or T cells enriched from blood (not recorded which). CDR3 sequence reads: CASRRQGNEQYF. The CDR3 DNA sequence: TGTGCCAGCAGACGACAGGGGAACGAGCAGTACTTC.